This is a list of T cell receptor beta chains from one sample in a study of graft-versus-host responses after intestinal transplantation. Generated by immunoSEQ multiplex PCR, the TCRdb table keeps only in-frame clones and is missing some. In the table there are under 100,000 clones, about nine tenths of which are singletons. This sample comprised PBMCs, obtained just under 460 days after intestinal transplant. Receptor source: a human patient who received an intestinal transplant, so some T cells may come from the graft donor. The conserved cysteine and the conserved F or W are not part of the CDR3 here. D genes are given only for firm matches.

v_call: TRBV4-1; j_call: TRBJ2-5; d_call: -; cdr3_aa: ASSQDRLVRETQY
v_call: TRBV9; j_call: TRBJ1-1; d_call: -; cdr3_aa: ASSPGENTEAF
v_call: TRBV5-4; j_call: TRBJ2-3; d_call: -; cdr3_aa: ASSLGRTQIRDTQY
v_call: TRBV19; j_call: TRBJ2-7; d_call: TRBD2; cdr3_aa: ATSLGLAVYEQY
v_call: TRBV5-1; j_call: TRBJ1-2; d_call: TRBD1; cdr3_aa: ASSTETGLGYT
v_call: TRBV18; j_call: TRBJ1-1; d_call: -; cdr3_aa: ASSPRSGGVDTEAF
v_call: TRBV4-1; j_call: TRBJ1-4; d_call: -; cdr3_aa: ASSQGAGTEKLF
v_call: TRBV6-5; j_call: TRBJ2-1; d_call: TRBD2; cdr3_aa: ASSLAGHDYNEQF
v_call: TRBV7-8; j_call: TRBJ1-5; d_call: -; cdr3_aa: ASSLYHQPQH
v_call: TRBV6-5; j_call: TRBJ1-4; d_call: TRBD1; cdr3_aa: ASSYLTGSNEKLF
v_call: TRBV19; j_call: TRBJ2-2; d_call: -; cdr3_aa: ASSSWQGSGELF
v_call: TRBV29-1; j_call: TRBJ1-1; d_call: -; cdr3_aa: SADSMNTEAF
v_call: TRBV9; j_call: TRBJ1-5; d_call: -; cdr3_aa: ASSAGGTHNQPQH
v_call: TRBV10-3; j_call: TRBJ1-5; d_call: -; cdr3_aa: ATSRGESNQPQH
v_call: TRBV7-9; j_call: TRBJ1-1; d_call: -; cdr3_aa: ASSLQGSNTEAF
v_call: TRBV5-1; j_call: TRBJ1-4; d_call: -; cdr3_aa: ASSLGADEKLF
v_call: TRBV29-1; j_call: TRBJ1-1; d_call: -; cdr3_aa: SVVKEAEAF
v_call: TRBV4-1; j_call: TRBJ2-2; d_call: -; cdr3_aa: ASSQAGRGTGELF
v_call: TRBV5-1; j_call: TRBJ2-1; d_call: TRBD1; cdr3_aa: ASSHIQGIEQF
v_call: TRBV25-1; j_call: TRBJ2-7; d_call: -; cdr3_aa: ASRGGIPGSPAYEQY
v_call: TRBV2; j_call: TRBJ1-5; d_call: -; cdr3_aa: ASTGVSVLSSNQPQH
v_call: TRBV9; j_call: TRBJ2-3; d_call: TRBD1; cdr3_aa: ASSARQGFTDTQY
v_call: TRBV7-2; j_call: TRBJ1-2; d_call: -; cdr3_aa: ASSLDPGMNYGYT
v_call: TRBV29-1; j_call: TRBJ1-1; d_call: TRBD1; cdr3_aa: SVRTGGNTEAF
v_call: TRBV19; j_call: TRBJ1-6; d_call: -; cdr3_aa: ASSVEGLYNSPLH
v_call: TRBV28; j_call: TRBJ2-5; d_call: -; cdr3_aa: ASSLSTPKETQY
v_call: TRBV6-5; j_call: TRBJ1-1; d_call: TRBD1; cdr3_aa: ASSRPPGQGQAF
v_call: TRBV7-2; j_call: TRBJ2-2; d_call: -; cdr3_aa: ASSLVERTPITGELF
v_call: TRBV5-1; j_call: TRBJ2-7; d_call: TRBD1; cdr3_aa: ASSLVGRGQGTSYEQY
v_call: TRBV19; j_call: TRBJ1-6; d_call: -; cdr3_aa: ASSKNPDSPLH
v_call: TRBV6-4; j_call: TRBJ1-6; d_call: -; cdr3_aa: ASSDRDNSPLH
v_call: TRBV4-2; j_call: TRBJ2-3; d_call: -; cdr3_aa: ASSQLFLASDTQY
v_call: TRBV5-1; j_call: TRBJ2-1; d_call: TRBD2; cdr3_aa: ASSLGLGDNEQF
v_call: TRBV25-1; j_call: TRBJ1-3; d_call: -; cdr3_aa: ASSEWGDFGNTIY
v_call: TRBV5-1; j_call: TRBJ2-5; d_call: TRBD1; cdr3_aa: ASSRGTGGGQETQY
v_call: TRBV5-1; j_call: TRBJ1-4; d_call: -; cdr3_aa: ASSLANHEKLF
v_call: TRBV27; j_call: TRBJ2-7; d_call: -; cdr3_aa: ASSFSGQSYEQY
v_call: TRBV19; j_call: TRBJ2-7; d_call: -; cdr3_aa: ASGHLGTYEQY
v_call: TRBV5-4; j_call: TRBJ1-6; d_call: -; cdr3_aa: ASSLGRASDSPLH
v_call: TRBV5-8; j_call: TRBJ1-5; d_call: -; cdr3_aa: ASSLYGAGYQPQH
v_call: TRBV6-5; j_call: TRBJ2-3; d_call: -; cdr3_aa: ASSYGGLRDTQY
v_call: TRBV7-8; j_call: TRBJ2-7; d_call: -; cdr3_aa: ASSLDSPYEQY
v_call: TRBV6-1; j_call: TRBJ1-2; d_call: -; cdr3_aa: ASTAGGLRIYT
v_call: TRBV4-1; j_call: TRBJ1-1; d_call: -; cdr3_aa: ASSQDPDNTEAF
v_call: TRBV7-7; j_call: TRBJ1-6; d_call: -; cdr3_aa: ASSFSDNSPLH
v_call: TRBV5-1; j_call: TRBJ1-4; d_call: -; cdr3_aa: ASSLYRANEKLF
v_call: TRBV5-1; j_call: TRBJ1-2; d_call: -; cdr3_aa: ASSSVAPNYGYT
v_call: TRBV5-5; j_call: TRBJ1-2; d_call: -; cdr3_aa: ASSWGRYLHYGYT
v_call: TRBV2; j_call: TRBJ1-1; d_call: -; cdr3_aa: ATDVGTTEAF
v_call: TRBV10-3; j_call: TRBJ2-5; d_call: -; cdr3_aa: AISALGETQY
v_call: TRBV5-4; j_call: TRBJ2-1; d_call: -; cdr3_aa: ASSTGGVSNEQF
v_call: TRBV6-1; j_call: TRBJ1-2; d_call: -; cdr3_aa: ASSLSAGSYGYT
v_call: TRBV7-6; j_call: TRBJ1-3; d_call: -; cdr3_aa: ASSLEPGPSGNTIY
v_call: TRBV27; j_call: TRBJ1-1; d_call: TRBD1; cdr3_aa: ASRTGDSRNTEAF
v_call: TRBV27; j_call: TRBJ1-2; d_call: TRBD1; cdr3_aa: ASSHPGQGAGGYT
v_call: TRBV6-4; j_call: TRBJ2-2; d_call: -; cdr3_aa: ASSSGNTGELF
v_call: TRBV7-3; j_call: TRBJ2-1; d_call: TRBD2; cdr3_aa: ASSFGTSGGNEQF